What follows describes a single T cell receptor beta chain. Profiled with immunoSEQ multiplex PCR; TCRdb holds only in-frame clones, not every one. The data contain tens of thousands of clones, just under 90% of them singletons. The record originates from a study of OX40 agonist ivuxolimab in advanced cancers. Samples of blood were obtained at baseline, on cycle 4 day 1, and on cycle 7 day 1. Germline V gene sequence: CDR1 LGHNA, CDR2 YNFKEQ. The CDR3 sequence is 17 residues long. V shed 1 base, J shed 3 bases, and the junction held 8 bases outside the gene matches. V gene TRBV4-2 combines with J gene TRBJ2-2, with TRBD2 matching 7 bases. The receptor's source is an adult with an advanced solid tumor such as melanoma, head and neck, liver or kidney cancer. Sequencing was performed on CD4+ or CD8+ T cells sorted from blood, taken in a trial of the OX40 agonist ivuxolimab. This CDR3 reads CASSQAGASGHTGELFF. The CDR3 region has the DNA TGTGCCAGCAGCCAAGCCGGGGCTAGCGGTCACACCGGGGAGCTGTTTTTT.